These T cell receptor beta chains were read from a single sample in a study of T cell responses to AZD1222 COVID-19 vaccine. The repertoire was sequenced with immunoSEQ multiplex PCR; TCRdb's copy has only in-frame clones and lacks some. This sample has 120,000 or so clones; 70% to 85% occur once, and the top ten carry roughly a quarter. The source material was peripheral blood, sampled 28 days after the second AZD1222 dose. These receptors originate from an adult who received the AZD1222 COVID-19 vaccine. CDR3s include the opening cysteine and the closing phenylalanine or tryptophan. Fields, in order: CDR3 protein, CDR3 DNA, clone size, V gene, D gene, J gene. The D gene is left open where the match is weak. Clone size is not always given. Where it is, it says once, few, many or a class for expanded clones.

cdr3_aa: CASSPSFQPQHF; cdr3_nt: TGTGCCAGCAGTCCGAGTTTTCAGCCCCAGCATTTT; clone_size: .; v_call: TRBV28; d_call: .; j_call: TRBJ1-5
cdr3_aa: CASSLREVQPQHF; cdr3_nt: TGTGCCAGCAGCTTACGAGAGGTGCAGCCCCAGCATTTT; clone_size: .; v_call: TRBV11-2; d_call: .; j_call: TRBJ1-5
cdr3_aa: CASSPTTGGHQPQHF; cdr3_nt: TGCGCCAGCAGCCCCACGACAGGGGGTCATCAGCCCCAGCATTTT; clone_size: .; v_call: TRBV5-1; d_call: TRBD1; j_call: TRBJ1-5
cdr3_aa: CASSPRDKIWGYTF; cdr3_nt: TGCGCCAGCAGTCCCCGGGACAAAATTTGGGGCTACACCTTC; clone_size: .; v_call: TRBV10-2; d_call: .; j_call: TRBJ1-2
cdr3_aa: CASSPEREVGNEQFF; cdr3_nt: TGTGCCAGCAGTCCCGAAAGAGAAGTGGGCAATGAGCAGTTCTTC; clone_size: .; v_call: TRBV5-4; d_call: .; j_call: TRBJ2-1
cdr3_aa: CASSQGSLRASTDTQYF; cdr3_nt: TGCGCCAGCAGCCAGGGGTCTCTGCGGGCGAGCACAGATACGCAGTATTTT; clone_size: .; v_call: TRBV5-1; d_call: .; j_call: TRBJ2-3
cdr3_aa: CASSYRDRGLSNQPQHF; cdr3_nt: TGTGCCAGCAGCTACCGGGACAGGGGACTTAGCAATCAGCCCCAGCATTTT; clone_size: .; v_call: TRBV21-1; d_call: .; j_call: TRBJ1-5
cdr3_aa: CASSYHANYGYTF; cdr3_nt: TGTGCCAGCAGTTACCACGCTAACTATGGCTACACCTTC; clone_size: .; v_call: TRBV6-5; d_call: .; j_call: TRBJ1-2
cdr3_aa: CASSYQDRANQPQHF; cdr3_nt: TGTGCCAGCAGTTACCAAGACAGGGCTAATCAGCCCCAGCATTTT; clone_size: .; v_call: TRBV6-2/TRBV6-3; d_call: TRBD1; j_call: TRBJ1-5
cdr3_aa: CASSEATGKPHYEQYF; cdr3_nt: TGTGCCAGCAGTGAGGCGACAGGGAAACCCCACTACGAGCAGTACTTC; clone_size: .; v_call: TRBV2; d_call: TRBD1; j_call: TRBJ2-7
cdr3_aa: CASSARFSSGNTIYF; cdr3_nt: TGTGCCAGCAGCGCCAGGTTTAGCTCTGGAAACACCATATATTTT; clone_size: few; v_call: TRBV7-9; d_call: .; j_call: TRBJ1-3
cdr3_aa: CASSLAGGVDTQYF; cdr3_nt: TGTGCCAGCAGTTTAGCAGGGGGGGTAGATACGCAGTATTTT; clone_size: .; v_call: TRBV28; d_call: .; j_call: TRBJ2-3
cdr3_aa: CATSREVNRGEDGYTF; cdr3_nt: TGTGCCACCAGCAGAGAAGTCAACAGGGGGGAGGATGGCTACACCTTC; clone_size: few; v_call: TRBV15; d_call: TRBD1; j_call: TRBJ1-2
cdr3_aa: CASSLPRTLNQPQHF; cdr3_nt: TGTGCCAGCAGTCTACCCCGGACCCTGAATCAGCCCCAGCATTTT; clone_size: .; v_call: TRBV28; d_call: .; j_call: TRBJ1-5
cdr3_aa: CASSFTGGGNTIYF; cdr3_nt: TGTGCCAGCAGCTTTACAGGGGGTGGAAACACCATATATTTT; clone_size: .; v_call: TRBV5-4; d_call: TRBD1; j_call: TRBJ1-3
cdr3_aa: CASSQQGSGYTF; cdr3_nt: TGTGCCAGCTCACAACAGGGGAGCGGCTACACCTTC; clone_size: .; v_call: TRBV18; d_call: TRBD1; j_call: TRBJ1-2
cdr3_aa: CASSPPGRGGQPQHF; cdr3_nt: TGTGCCAGCTCACCACCGGGCAGGGGAGGTCAGCCCCAGCATTTT; clone_size: .; v_call: TRBV18; d_call: .; j_call: TRBJ1-5
cdr3_aa: CAITGTGGSEQYF; cdr3_nt: TGTGCCATCACCGGGACAGGGGGCTCCGAGCAGTACTTC; clone_size: once; v_call: TRBV28; d_call: TRBD1; j_call: TRBJ2-7
cdr3_aa: CASSLLQAGTEAFF; cdr3_nt: TGTGCCAGCAGCTTACTACAGGCCGGCACTGAAGCTTTCTTT; clone_size: .; v_call: TRBV5-4; d_call: .; j_call: TRBJ1-1
cdr3_aa: CASSPLGGVNTEAFF; cdr3_nt: TGTGCCAGCTCACCATTGGGTGGGGTGAACACTGAAGCTTTCTTT; clone_size: .; v_call: TRBV18; d_call: .; j_call: TRBJ1-1
cdr3_aa: CASSNARDTTGNTIYF; cdr3_nt: TGTGCCAGCAGCAACGCCCGGGACACTACAGGAAACACCATATATTTT; clone_size: .; v_call: TRBV21-1; d_call: .; j_call: TRBJ1-3
cdr3_aa: CASSQTGISGANVLTF; cdr3_nt: TGTGCCAGCAGTCAGACAGGGATCTCTGGGGCCAACGTCCTGACTTTC; clone_size: .; v_call: TRBV28; d_call: TRBD1; j_call: TRBJ2-6
cdr3_aa: CASSAWDQGNTGELFF; cdr3_nt: TGTGCCAGCAGTGCCTGGGACCAGGGAAACACCGGGGAGCTGTTTTTT; clone_size: .; v_call: TRBV6-4; d_call: .; j_call: TRBJ2-2
cdr3_aa: CASSSPWAGDYEQYF; cdr3_nt: TGTGCCAGCAGTTCCCCCTGGGCGGGGGACTACGAGCAGTACTTC; clone_size: few; v_call: TRBV28; d_call: TRBD2; j_call: TRBJ2-7
cdr3_aa: CASSQGQLDSPLHF; cdr3_nt: TGCGCCAGCAGCCAGGGACAGTTAGATTCACCCCTCCACTTT; clone_size: .; v_call: TRBV5-1; d_call: TRBD1; j_call: TRBJ1-6
cdr3_aa: CASSSPSQLYEQYF; cdr3_nt: TGTGCCAGCAGTTCTCCCTCACAGCTTTACGAGCAGTACTTC; clone_size: .; v_call: TRBV27; d_call: .; j_call: TRBJ2-7
cdr3_aa: CAILGRGLGYTF; cdr3_nt: TGTGCCATCCTTGGCAGGGGGCTAGGCTACACCTTC; clone_size: .; v_call: TRBV6-4; d_call: TRBD1; j_call: TRBJ1-2
cdr3_aa: CASSPDEYGDTEAFF; cdr3_nt: TGTGCCAGCTCGCCGGACGAGTACGGAGACACTGAAGCTTTCTTT; clone_size: .; v_call: TRBV18; d_call: .; j_call: TRBJ1-1
cdr3_aa: CASSPDPDISQPQHF; cdr3_nt: TGCGCCAGCAGCCCTGACCCGGACATTAGTCAGCCCCAGCATTTT; clone_size: once; v_call: TRBV5-1; d_call: .; j_call: TRBJ1-5
cdr3_aa: CASSPVGTGEGNTIYF; cdr3_nt: TGTGCCAGCTCACCCGTCGGGACAGGGGAAGGAAACACCATATATTTT; clone_size: once; v_call: TRBV18; d_call: TRBD1; j_call: TRBJ1-3
cdr3_aa: CASSQGMAAGRRNTEAFF; cdr3_nt: TGTGCCAGCAGCCAAGGGATGGCCGCAGGGCGGCGGAACACTGAAGCTTTCTTT; clone_size: .; v_call: TRBV14; d_call: .; j_call: TRBJ1-1
cdr3_aa: CASKGGTGGNYEQFF; cdr3_nt: TGTGCCAGCAAAGGAGGGACAGGGGGCAATTATGAGCAGTTCTTC; clone_size: .; v_call: TRBV21-1; d_call: .; j_call: TRBJ2-1
cdr3_aa: CASSATSGGTTDTQYF; cdr3_nt: TGCGCCAGCAGCGCGACTAGCGGGGGGACCACAGATACGCAGTATTTT; clone_size: .; v_call: TRBV5-1; d_call: TRBD2; j_call: TRBJ2-3
cdr3_aa: CASSLEWGATDTQYF; cdr3_nt: TGCGCCAGCAGCTTGGAGTGGGGGGCGACAGATACGCAGTATTTT; clone_size: .; v_call: TRBV5-1; d_call: .; j_call: TRBJ2-3
cdr3_aa: CASSAGGAYNEQFF; cdr3_nt: TGTGCCAGCAGCGCCGGGGGCGCATACAATGAGCAGTTCTTC; clone_size: .; v_call: TRBV9; d_call: .; j_call: TRBJ2-1
cdr3_aa: CASSPVRGRGEGKNIQYF; cdr3_nt: TGCGCCAGCAGCCCAGTCCGCGGGCGGGGGGAAGGAAAAAACATTCAGTACTTC; clone_size: .; v_call: TRBV4-1; d_call: TRBD2; j_call: TRBJ2-4
cdr3_aa: CASSSSWDPNEKLFF; cdr3_nt: TGTGCCAGCAGTTCCTCGTGGGACCCTAATGAAAAACTGTTTTTT; clone_size: .; v_call: TRBV27; d_call: .; j_call: TRBJ1-4
cdr3_aa: CASSLAAGADGYTF; cdr3_nt: TGTGCCAGCAGCTTAGCGGCAGGGGCTGATGGCTACACCTTC; clone_size: .; v_call: TRBV13; d_call: .; j_call: TRBJ1-2
cdr3_aa: CASILDSTGRFPDNEQFF; cdr3_nt: .; clone_size: .; v_call: TRBV2; d_call: .; j_call: TRBJ2-1
cdr3_aa: CASSYGRTGELFF; cdr3_nt: TGCGCCAGCAGCTATGGGAGAACCGGGGAGCTGTTTTTT; clone_size: .; v_call: TRBV5-1; d_call: .; j_call: TRBJ2-2
cdr3_aa: CASSGDGASRGYTF; cdr3_nt: TGTGCCAGCAGCGGGGATGGGGCCTCCAGAGGCTACACCTTC; clone_size: .; v_call: TRBV7-9; d_call: .; j_call: TRBJ1-2
cdr3_aa: CASVLHNEQFF; cdr3_nt: TGTGCCAGCGTCCTCCACAATGAGCAGTTCTTC; clone_size: .; v_call: TRBV28; d_call: .; j_call: TRBJ2-1
cdr3_aa: CASSAGWEQYF; cdr3_nt: TGTGCCAGCAGCGCCGGATGGGAGCAGTACTTC; clone_size: few; v_call: TRBV7-9; d_call: .; j_call: TRBJ2-7
cdr3_aa: CASSPTRGQGTQYF; cdr3_nt: TGTGCTAGCAGCCCCACAAGGGGGCAGGGGACCCAGTACTTC; clone_size: .; v_call: TRBV7-7; d_call: TRBD1; j_call: TRBJ2-5
cdr3_aa: CASSLVGTGRYEQYF; cdr3_nt: TGTGCCAGCAGCTTAGTTGGGACAGGGCGTTACGAGCAGTACTTC; clone_size: .; v_call: TRBV7-2; d_call: TRBD1; j_call: TRBJ2-7
cdr3_aa: CASSPRANTEAFF; cdr3_nt: TGTGCCAGCAGCCCGCGGGCCAACACTGAAGCTTTCTTT; clone_size: .; v_call: TRBV3-1/TRBV3-2; d_call: .; j_call: TRBJ1-1
cdr3_aa: CASSPRLAGITDTQYF; cdr3_nt: TGTGCCAGCAGCCCTAGGCTAGCGGGGATCACAGATACGCAGTATTTT; clone_size: .; v_call: TRBV3-1/TRBV3-2; d_call: TRBD2; j_call: TRBJ2-3
cdr3_aa: CASSFAGPRDTEAFF; cdr3_nt: TGCGCCAGCAGCTTTGCGGGGCCTAGAGACACTGAAGCTTTCTTT; clone_size: .; v_call: TRBV5-1; d_call: .; j_call: TRBJ1-1
cdr3_aa: CASSPREGAYTEAFF; cdr3_nt: TGTGCCAGCAGTCCCCGGGAGGGCGCCTACACTGAAGCTTTCTTT; clone_size: .; v_call: TRBV28; d_call: .; j_call: TRBJ1-1
cdr3_aa: CATRDSVFRQQPQHF; cdr3_nt: TGTGCCACGCGGGACAGTGTTTTTCGGCAACAGCCCCAGCATTTT; clone_size: .; v_call: TRBV19; d_call: TRBD1; j_call: TRBJ1-5
cdr3_aa: CASSLGQNLNEQYF; cdr3_nt: TGTGCCAGCAGCCTAGGACAGAACTTAAACGAGCAGTACTTC; clone_size: .; v_call: TRBV7-2; d_call: .; j_call: TRBJ2-7
cdr3_aa: CASSLVRGQGITDTQYF; cdr3_nt: TGTGCCAGCAGCTTAGTACGTGGGCAGGGAATCACAGATACGCAGTATTTT; clone_size: .; v_call: TRBV7-9; d_call: .; j_call: TRBJ2-3
cdr3_aa: CASSLRDGSGGYTF; cdr3_nt: TGTGCCAGCAGCCTACGGGACGGGTCCGGAGGCTACACCTTC; clone_size: .; v_call: TRBV11-2; d_call: .; j_call: TRBJ1-2
cdr3_aa: CASSLATAVSLHF; cdr3_nt: TGTGCCAGCAGCTTAGCGACGGCGGTATCCCTCCACTTT; clone_size: once; v_call: TRBV7-2; d_call: .; j_call: TRBJ1-6
cdr3_aa: CASSLGPGREAFF; cdr3_nt: TGCGCCAGCAGCTTGGGTCCCGGGAGGGAAGCTTTCTTT; clone_size: once; v_call: TRBV5-1; d_call: .; j_call: TRBJ1-1
cdr3_aa: CASSSRQGNLYGYTF; cdr3_nt: TGTGCCAGCAGTTCGAGACAGGGGAATTTATATGGCTACACCTTC; clone_size: .; v_call: TRBV27; d_call: TRBD1; j_call: TRBJ1-2
cdr3_aa: CATSREQVYSPLHF; cdr3_nt: TGTGCCACCAGCAGAGAGCAGGTTTATTCACCCCTCCACTTT; clone_size: .; v_call: TRBV15; d_call: .; j_call: TRBJ1-6
cdr3_aa: CASGRGSYEQYF; cdr3_nt: TGTGCCAGTGGGAGGGGGTCTTACGAGCAGTACTTC; clone_size: .; v_call: TRBV6-5; d_call: .; j_call: TRBJ2-7
cdr3_aa: CAISEDTGGLRAEAFF; cdr3_nt: TGTGCCATCAGTGAGGATACAGGGGGTTTGAGAGCTGAAGCTTTCTTT; clone_size: .; v_call: TRBV10-3; d_call: TRBD1; j_call: TRBJ1-1
cdr3_aa: CASERDGNTEAFF; cdr3_nt: TGTGCCAGTGAGCGAGATGGAAACACTGAAGCTTTCTTT; clone_size: .; v_call: TRBV28; d_call: .; j_call: TRBJ1-1